The 19 T cell receptor beta chains below come from one sample, sequenced in a study of OX40 agonist ivuxolimab in advanced cancers. Method: immunoSEQ multiplex PCR; TCRdb's copy keeps in-frame clones and lacks some. The sample has some 50,000 clones, roughly 88% seen once; the top ten hold roughly 1.5%. Source: CD4+ or CD8+ T cells sorted from blood, taken in a trial of the OX40 agonist ivuxolimab. The receptor set was obtained from an adult with an advanced solid tumor such as melanoma, head and neck, liver or kidney cancer.

The rearrangement links TRBV5-1 to TRBJ2-5; 7 bases match TRBD1. CDR1 is SGHRS and CDR2 is YFSETQ in the germline V gene. V dropped 0 bases and J dropped 5; count of bases not matched to a gene: 13. The CDR3 length is 17 residues. CDR3: CASSLGGGDLAAETQYF. CDR3 DNA: TGCGCCAGCAGCTTGGGAGGGGGCGACTTAGCTGCCGAGACCCAGTACTTC.

This chain uses TRBV2 with TRBJ1-2; no clear D gene. Trimming removed 5 bases at V and 1 base at J, with 11 bases between. Germline V lookup: CDR1 SNHLY, CDR2 FYNNEI. The CDR3 runs to 14 residues. For the CDR3, the DNA is TGTGCCAGCAGTCCGCGACGGCTTAACTATGGCTACACCTTC. Amino acids: CASSPRRLNYGYTF. Based on the CDR3 plus reference TRBV2 and TRBJ1-2, the full variable domain is EPEVTQTPSHQVTQMGQEVILRCVPISNHLYFYWYRQILGQKVEFLVSFYNNEISEKSEIFDDQFSVERPDGSNFTLKIRSTKLEDSAMYFCASSPRRLNYGYTFGSGTRLTVV.

This chain links TRBV6-1 with TRBJ2-5; TRBD1 is a possible D gene (6 bases). Germline lookup yields CDR1 MNHNS and CDR2 SASEGT. The CDR3 is made up of 14 amino acids. V dropped 3 bases and J dropped 4 bases, with 12 bases sitting between them. The DNA of the CDR3 is TGTGCCAGCAGTGAGAACAGGGTGGGAGAGACCCAGTACTTC. Protein: CASSENRVGETQYF.

The chain combines TRBV30 with TRBJ1-2, with D possibly TRBD1 on 6 matching bases. The CDR3 consists of 13 residues. The V end was cut by 5 bases, the J end by 1 base, with 11 bases between. Germline values: CDR1 GTSNPN, CDR2 SVGIG (reference sequence). The CDR3 sequence is CAWLTGLNYGYTF. The CDR3 DNA follows: TGTGCCTGGCTGACAGGCCTTAACTATGGCTACACCTTC.

This rearrangement joins TRBV5-4 to TRBJ2-5; D is perhaps TRBD1 or TRBD2 (6 bases each). This CDR3 is 14 amino acids long. Trimming pared 3 bases from V and 5 bases from J, leaving 14 bases between. CDR1 and CDR2 from the germline V gene are SGHNT and YYREEE (reference sequence). This chain's CDR3 is CASSSPGEAETQYF. CDR3 bases: TGTGCCAGCAGCTCCCCAGGGGAGGCCGAGACCCAGTACTTC.

V is TRBV2 and J is TRBJ2-7; D is uncertain. The CDR3 extends over 12 amino acids. The germline V gene encodes CDR1 SNHLY and CDR2 FYNNEI. Trimming removed 7 bases from V and 5 bases from J, with 12 bases in between. CDR3: CASMRQGHEQYF. The CDR3 DNA is TGTGCCAGCATGCGCCAAGGCCACGAGCAGTACTTC.

This rearrangement joins TRBV6-6 to TRBJ1-3; no firm D call. The germline V gene has CDR1 MNHNY and CDR2 SVGAGI (reference sequence). The CDR3 is made up of 14 amino acids. With 0 bases removed from V and 4 bases from J, the gap between germline ends came to 7 bases. CDR3 loop: CASSYSGRGNTIYF. The CDR3 nucleotides are TGTGCCAGCAGTTACTCCGGCAGAGGAAACACCATATATTTT.

The chain joins TRBV7-9 to TRBJ1-1; D may be TRBD1 (6 bases). V was pared by 0 bases and J by 2 bases, with 10 bases between. The CDR3 sequence is 15 residues long. Germline CDR1 SEHNR, CDR2 FQNEAQ (reference sequence). The CDR3 loop is CASSLAAGGNTEAFF. The CDR3, as DNA: TGTGCCAGCAGCTTAGCGGCGGGGGGCAACACTGAAGCTTTCTTT.

This chain connects TRBV27 to TRBJ1-2, with D maybe TRBD1 (5 bases). V was pared by 4 bases and J by 9 bases, with 21 bases between. The length of the CDR3 is 15 residues. Germline CDR1 MNHEY, CDR2 SMNVEV (reference sequence). This CDR3 reads CASSSAGAGSSSYTF. In DNA form, the CDR3 reads TGTGCCAGCAGTTCGGCTGGGGCTGGCAGTAGCAGCTACACCTTC.

A single count supports this clone. CDR3 bases: TGTGCCAGCAGTGAAGTTCACCCACGAACGTCTGGAAACACCATATATTTT. Translated, it gives CASSEVHPRTSGNTIYF. The chain combines TRBV2 with TRBJ1-3; D is ambiguous. V was pared by 1 base and J by 1 base, with 14 bases between. CDR1 and CDR2 (germline): SNHLY, FYNNEI. The CDR3 has 17 amino acids. The full variable domain, in which reference TRBV2 and TRBJ1-3 provide the parts outside the CDR3, is EPEVTQTPSHQVTQMGQEVILRCVPISNHLYFYWYRQILGQKVEFLVSFYNNEISEKSEIFDDQFSVERPDGSNFTLKIRSTKLEDSAMYFCASSEVHPRTSGNTIYFGEGSWLTVV.

The chain carries TRBV20-1 and TRBJ1-3; no definite D call. The V end lost 5 bases, the J end lost 7 bases, and 9 bases lay between the germline ends. The CDR3 loop spans 11 amino acids. From germline, CDR1 is DFQATT and CDR2 SNEGSKA (reference sequence). The CDR3 DNA reads TGCAGTGCTGGACGTGGGAACACCATATATTTT. Translation gives CSAGRGNTIYF.

In DNA, the CDR3 is TGTGCCAGTAGACGAACAGGGGGTGACACTGAAGCTTTCTTT. It is translated as CASRRTGGDTEAFF. V gene TRBV19 combines with J gene TRBJ1-1; 8 nucleotides agree with TRBD1. This CDR3 has 14 amino acids. Germline V CDR1 and CDR2: LNHDA, SQIVND (reference sequence). V lost 6 bases and J lost 3; bases outside the gene matches: 6.

The J gene is TRBJ1-4, the V gene TRBV21-1; the D call in the table, TRBD1, was not verified against the DNA. TRBV21-1 is described as a pseudogene. The CDR3 spans 17 residues. The CDR3 DNA reads TGTGCCAGCAGCAAAACCCGGGACAGAGCAACTAATGAAAAACTGTTTTTT. Protein: CASSKTRDRATNEKLFF.

CDR3 in amino acids: CASSSPTGDFYEQYF. In DNA form, the CDR3 reads TGTGCCAGCAGCTCGCCGACAGGGGACTTCTACGAGCAGTACTTC. The chain employs TRBV5-4 and TRBJ2-7; 8 positions match TRBD1. With 3 bases clipped from V and 3 bases from J, the junction kept 8 bases outside the gene matches. Per germline, CDR1 SGHNT and CDR2 YYREEE (reference sequence). The CDR3 is 15 residues long.

The CDR3 region is CASSQDVGAVKTEAFF. DNA for the CDR3: TGTGCCAGCAGCCAAGATGTAGGGGCTGTAAAAACTGAAGCTTTCTTT. The chain is built from TRBV14 and TRBJ1-1, with D possibly matching TRBD1 (5 bases). From germline, CDR1 is SGHDN and CDR2 FVKESK. The CDR3 spans 16 residues. With 0 bases removed from V and 5 bases from J, the gap between germline ends came to 16 bases.

The chain has TRBV2 and TRBJ1-1; no clear D gene. The CDR3 contains 13 residues. Trimming removed 3 bases from V and 4 bases from J, with 9 bases in between. Germline V gene data show CDR1 as SNHLY and CDR2 as FYNNEI. In nucleotides, the CDR3 is TGTGCCAGCAGTGATAGGGAGGGCACTGAAGCTTTCTTT. Amino acid sequence: CASSDREGTEAFF.

The V and J genes are TRBV28 and TRBJ1-1, with 8 positions matching TRBD1. With V trimmed by 8 bases and J by 4 bases, 9 bases remained unmatched. Germline values: CDR1 MDHEN, CDR2 SYDVKM. The CDR3 is 14 residues long. CDR3 amino acids: CASRAGTGGTEAFF. Here the CDR3 DNA reads TGTGCCAGCCGTGCCGGGACAGGAGGCACTGAAGCTTTCTTT.

V gene TRBV28 combines with J gene TRBJ1-5, with D possibly matching TRBD1 (6 bases). The germline V and J ends were trimmed by 6 bases and 5 bases, with 14 bases remaining between them. Germline V gene lookup returns CDR1 MDHEN and CDR2 SYDVKM. The CDR3 covers 14 residues. CDR3 in amino acids: CASSRPGGHQPQHF. Here the CDR3 DNA reads TGTGCCAGCAGCCGCCCTGGGGGGCATCAGCCCCAGCATTTT.

This chain connects TRBV30 to TRBJ1-4; no firm D call. This CDR3 contains 11 residues. The V end was cut by 3 bases, the J end by 9 bases, with 8 bases between. Germline values: CDR1 GTSNPN, CDR2 SVGIG (reference sequence). The CDR3 nucleotides are TGTGCCTGGAGCGAGTCTAAAAAACTGTTTTTT. Translation: CAWSESKKLFF.